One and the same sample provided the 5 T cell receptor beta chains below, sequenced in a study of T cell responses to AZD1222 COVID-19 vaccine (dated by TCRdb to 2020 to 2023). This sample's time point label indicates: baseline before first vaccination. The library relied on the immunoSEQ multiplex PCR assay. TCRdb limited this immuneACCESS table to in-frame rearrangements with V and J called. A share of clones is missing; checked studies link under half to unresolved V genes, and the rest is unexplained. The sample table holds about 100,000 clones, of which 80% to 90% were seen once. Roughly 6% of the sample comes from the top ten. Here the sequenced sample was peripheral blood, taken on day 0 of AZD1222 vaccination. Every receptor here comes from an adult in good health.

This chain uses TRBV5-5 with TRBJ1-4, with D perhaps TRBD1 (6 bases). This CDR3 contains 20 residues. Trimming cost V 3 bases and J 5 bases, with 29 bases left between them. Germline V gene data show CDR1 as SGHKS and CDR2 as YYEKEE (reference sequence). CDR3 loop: CASSSKGLEGGYGSNEKLFF. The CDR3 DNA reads TGTGCCAGCAGCTCGAAAGGGTTGGAAGGGGGGTATGGGTCAAATGAAAAACTGTTTTTT.

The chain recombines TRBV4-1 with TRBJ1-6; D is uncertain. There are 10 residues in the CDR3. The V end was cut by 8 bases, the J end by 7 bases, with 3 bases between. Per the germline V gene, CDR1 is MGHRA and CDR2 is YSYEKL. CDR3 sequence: CASGNSPLHF. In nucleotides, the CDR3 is TGCGCCAGCGGAAATTCACCCCTCCACTTT.

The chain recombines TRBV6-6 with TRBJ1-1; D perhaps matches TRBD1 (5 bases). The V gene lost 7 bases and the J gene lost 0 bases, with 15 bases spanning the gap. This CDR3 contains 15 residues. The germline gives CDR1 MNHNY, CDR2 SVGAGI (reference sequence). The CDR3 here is CASMGGALMNTEAFF. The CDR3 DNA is TGTGCCAGCATGGGGGGAGCCCTTATGAACACTGAAGCTTTCTTT.

This chain's CDR3 is CASSLAVGSRNEQFF. CDR3 coding DNA: TGTGCCAGCAGCTTAGCGGTTGGGAGTCGGAATGAGCAGTTCTTC. The chain couples TRBV7-2 to TRBJ2-1; TRBD2 is a possible D gene (5 bases). V was pared by 0 bases and J by 7 bases, with 13 bases between. Per germline, CDR1 SGHTA and CDR2 FQGNSA. The CDR3 length is 15 residues.

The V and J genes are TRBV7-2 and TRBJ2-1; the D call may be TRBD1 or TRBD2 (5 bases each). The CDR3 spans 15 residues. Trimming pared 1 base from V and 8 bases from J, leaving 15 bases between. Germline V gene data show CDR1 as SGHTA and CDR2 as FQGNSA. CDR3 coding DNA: TGTGCCAGCAGCTTAGGGGTGGGGGAAGTCTATGAGCAGTTCTTC. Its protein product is CASSLGVGEVYEQFF.